This is a list of T cell receptor beta chains from one sample in a study of brain T cells in children with intractable seizures. Measured with immunoSEQ multiplex PCR; TCRdb has only the in-frame clones, and not every one. The data contain tens of thousands of clones, 75% to 95% of them seen just once; the ten biggest clones take up roughly 6%. The specimen comprised peripheral blood, sampled at surgery. Source of these receptors: a girl aged 2 to 9 with tuberous sclerosis and intractable seizures. Both conserved end residues are part of each CDR3. Each record gives: J gene, D gene, clone size, V gene, CDR3 protein, CDR3 DNA. The D gene is left open where the match is weak. Size values are once, few and many counts, or a class for expanded clones, and some rows have none.

J gene: TRBJ2-1; D gene: .; clone size: .; V gene: TRBV7-2; CDR3 protein: CASSWTPPNNEQFF; CDR3 DNA: TGTGCCAGCAGTTGGACTCCTCCGAACAATGAGCAGTTCTTC
J gene: TRBJ2-1; D gene: .; clone size: .; V gene: TRBV29-1; CDR3 protein: CSVRGGFYNEQFF; CDR3 DNA: TGCAGCGTTAGGGGTGGTTTCTACAATGAGCAGTTCTTC
J gene: TRBJ1-1; D gene: .; clone size: few; V gene: TRBV25-1; CDR3 protein: CASSESGGMNTEAFF; CDR3 DNA: TGTGCCAGCAGTGAATCGGGGGGGATGAACACTGAAGCTTTCTTT
J gene: TRBJ2-2; D gene: .; clone size: few; V gene: TRBV19; CDR3 protein: CASSLQGLPGELFF; CDR3 DNA: TGTGCCAGTAGCCTACAGGGCCTCCCCGGGGAGCTGTTTTTT
J gene: TRBJ1-1; D gene: .; clone size: .; V gene: TRBV18; CDR3 protein: CASSPSSRNTEAFF; CDR3 DNA: TGTGCCAGCTCCCCTAGTTCCAGGAACACTGAAGCTTTCTTT
J gene: TRBJ2-2; D gene: .; clone size: .; V gene: TRBV4-2; CDR3 protein: CASSQGGTAGELFF; CDR3 DNA: TGTGCCAGCAGCCAGGGGGGGACAGCCGGGGAGCTGTTTTTT
J gene: TRBJ2-5; D gene: TRBD2; clone size: .; V gene: TRBV4-2; CDR3 protein: CASSQDTSGGAETQYF; CDR3 DNA: TGTGCCAGCAGCCAAGATACTAGCGGGGGTGCTGAGACCCAGTACTTC
J gene: TRBJ2-7; D gene: .; clone size: .; V gene: TRBV9; CDR3 protein: CASSVEGGSYEQYF; CDR3 DNA: TGTGCCAGCAGCGTAGAGGGGGGGTCTTACGAGCAGTACTTC
J gene: TRBJ1-1; D gene: TRBD1; clone size: .; V gene: TRBV5-8; CDR3 protein: CASIIQGADTEAFF; CDR3 DNA: TGTGCCAGCATCATACAGGGGGCAGACACTGAAGCTTTCTTT
J gene: TRBJ1-5; D gene: .; clone size: few; V gene: TRBV7-9; CDR3 protein: CASSLGWDGYQPQHF; CDR3 DNA: TGTGCCAGCAGCTTGGGGTGGGACGGTTATCAGCCCCAGCATTTT
J gene: TRBJ1-6; D gene: .; clone size: .; V gene: TRBV21-1; CDR3 protein: CASSKDLRQGNASPLHF; CDR3 DNA: TGTGCCAGCAGCAAAGACCTGAGACAGGGAAATGCTTCACCCCTCCACTTT
J gene: TRBJ1-1; D gene: .; clone size: .; V gene: TRBV6-5; CDR3 protein: CASSLPGPRAFF; CDR3 DNA: TGTGCCAGCAGCTTACCGGGACCACGGGCTTTCTTT
J gene: TRBJ1-5; D gene: .; clone size: .; V gene: TRBV6-1; CDR3 protein: CASSDGGVYQPQHF; CDR3 DNA: TGTGCCAGCAGTGACGGGGGAGTTTATCAGCCCCAGCATTTT
J gene: TRBJ1-1; D gene: .; clone size: .; V gene: TRBV7-3; CDR3 protein: CASSTHQGWDTEAFF; CDR3 DNA: TGTGCCAGCAGCACACACCAGGGGTGGGACACTGAAGCTTTCTTT
J gene: TRBJ2-7; D gene: .; clone size: .; V gene: TRBV30; CDR3 protein: CAWRQGPLRGQYF; CDR3 DNA: TGTGCCTGGAGACAAGGCCCCCTACGAGGGCAGTACTTC
J gene: TRBJ2-2; D gene: TRBD1; clone size: .; V gene: TRBV7-9; CDR3 protein: CASSFLKRTGGINGELFF; CDR3 DNA: TGTGCCAGCAGCTTCCTCAAACGGACAGGGGGAATTAACGGGGAGCTGTTTTTT
J gene: TRBJ2-2; D gene: TRBD1; clone size: .; V gene: TRBV29-1; CDR3 protein: CSVEGRGPSTGELFF; CDR3 DNA: TGCAGCGTTGAGGGCAGGGGGCCGAGCACCGGGGAGCTGTTTTTT
J gene: TRBJ2-2; D gene: TRBD2; clone size: .; V gene: TRBV9; CDR3 protein: CASSKSSGGPDGELFF; CDR3 DNA: TGTGCCAGCAGTAAATCTAGCGGGGGGCCTGACGGGGAGCTGTTTTTT
J gene: TRBJ2-5; D gene: .; clone size: .; V gene: TRBV5-6; CDR3 protein: CASSSVDGEMETQYF; CDR3 DNA: TGTGCCAGCAGCTCGGTAGACGGTGAGATGGAGACCCAGTACTTC
J gene: TRBJ1-2; D gene: .; clone size: .; V gene: TRBV19; CDR3 protein: CASSIAGGYTF; CDR3 DNA: TGTGCCAGTAGTATCGCGGGCGGCTACACCTTC
J gene: TRBJ2-6; D gene: .; clone size: .; V gene: TRBV3-1/TRBV3-2; CDR3 protein: CASGYRNSGANVLTF; CDR3 DNA: TGTGCCAGCGGTTACAGGAACTCTGGGGCCAACGTCCTGACTTTC
J gene: TRBJ1-3; D gene: .; clone size: .; V gene: TRBV12-3/TRBV12-4; CDR3 protein: CASTVLGGNTIYF; CDR3 DNA: TGTGCCAGCACCGTACTCGGGGGAAACACCATATATTTT
J gene: TRBJ1-1; D gene: .; clone size: .; V gene: TRBV12-3/TRBV12-4; CDR3 protein: CASSLQGATEAFF; CDR3 DNA: TGTGCCAGCAGTTTACAGGGAGCAACTGAAGCTTTCTTT
J gene: TRBJ1-1; D gene: TRBD1; clone size: .; V gene: TRBV3-1/TRBV3-2; CDR3 protein: CASSQAYDRTGLYTEAFF; CDR3 DNA: TGTGCCAGCAGCCAAGCGTACGATCGGACAGGGTTATACACTGAAGCTTTCTTT
J gene: TRBJ2-5; D gene: .; clone size: .; V gene: TRBV7-2; CDR3 protein: CASSQTGIQETQYF; CDR3 DNA: TGTGCCAGCAGCCAGACAGGTATACAAGAGACCCAGTACTTC